What follows are 3 T cell receptor beta chains derived from one specimen sequenced in a study of Ad26.COV2.S vaccination and SARS-CoV-2 variants. The treatment: some 20 received Ad26.COV2.S at low or high dose, single or two shots; a few received placebo; per-sample allocation not given. Each sample was drawn 63 days after the first injection (of vaccine or placebo). The assay was immunoSEQ multiplex PCR, and TCRdb's table has in-frame clones only and misses some. This table has about 350,000 clones, 88% appearing once. Here the sequenced sample was peripheral blood, taken in a trial of Ad26.COV2.S vaccine versus placebo. These TCRs come from a person between 18 and 65 years old who received the Ad26.COV2.S COVID-19 vaccine or a placebo.

This chain links TRBV2 with TRBJ1-6; D is unresolved. CDR3 length equals 14 residues. V lost 4 bases and J lost 9, with 13 bases in between. Germline V gene lookup returns CDR1 SNHLY and CDR2 FYNNEI. The CDR3 nucleotides read TGTGCCAGCAGTGGCTTATCCGCAGGTTCACCCCTCCACTTT. Encoded protein: CASSGLSAGSPLHF.

V is TRBV9 and J is TRBJ2-7; 8 bases match TRBD1. The V gene end was trimmed by 0 bases and the J gene end by 2 bases; junction bases not matched to a gene: 4. CDR3 length: 15 amino acids. CDR1 and CDR2 from the germline V gene are SGDLS and YYNGEE. DNA of the CDR3: TGTGCCAGCAGCGTAGGACAGGGGCCAGCCTACGAGCAGTACTTC. It yields the protein CASSVGQGPAYEQYF.

This chain uses TRBV4-3 with TRBJ1-4, with 10 nucleotides matching TRBD1. Germline CDR1 reads LGHNA; CDR2 reads YSLEER. The CDR3 totals 15 residues. The J segment lost 4 bases and the V segment lost 1 base, leaving 0 bases of the junction unmatched. CDR3 coding DNA: TGCGCCAGCAGCCAAGGGACAGGGGGTAATGAAAAACTGTTTTTT. Protein product: CASSQGTGGNEKLFF.